These T cell receptor beta chains were read from a single sample in a study of shared clonotypes between healthy human individuals. Using immunoSEQ multiplex PCR, the repertoire was profiled, and TCRdb retains in-frame clones only, with some absent. The sample yields hundreds of thousands of clones, approximately 96% seen once. Sequencing was performed on naive CD8+ T cells sorted from blood. The receptors shown here come from a woman under 40 in good health. Both conserved end residues are part of each CDR3. D genes are given only for firm matches. Clone sizes are given selectively: once, few, many, or a class where the clone is expanded.

j_call,d_call,v_call,clone_size,cdr3_aa,cdr3_nt
TRBJ2-7,TRBD2,TRBV7-9,.,CASSLSGRYDEQYF,TGTGCCAGCAGCCTGAGCGGGAGATACGACGAGCAGTACTTC
TRBJ2-7,.,TRBV5-5,once,CASSLPGEFNEQYF,TGTGCCAGCAGCTTACCGGGAGAGTTCAACGAGCAGTACTTC
TRBJ2-1,TRBD2,TRBV9,.,CASSVGASGSNEQFF,TGTGCCAGCAGCGTAGGCGCTAGCGGGAGTAATGAGCAGTTCTTC
TRBJ2-3,.,TRBV12-5,.,CASGAEDIPDTQYF,TGTGCTAGTGGCGCCGAGGACATTCCAGATACGCAGTATTTT
TRBJ2-1,TRBD2,TRBV6-6,.,CASSYPRLAETNEQFF,TGTGCCAGCAGTTACCCCCGGCTAGCGGAGACCAATGAGCAGTTCTTC
TRBJ2-3,.,TRBV7-9,few,CASSFTDTQYF,TGTGCCAGCAGCTTTACAGATACGCAGTATTTT
TRBJ1-6,TRBD1,TRBV4-1,.,CASSQDIGQGIWNSPLHF,TGCGCCAGCAGCCAAGATATAGGACAGGGGATATGGAATTCACCCCTCCACTTT
TRBJ2-6,.,TRBV7-9,once,CASSLTDLTF,TGTGCCAGCAGCTTAACAGACCTGACTTTC
TRBJ2-5,.,TRBV10-2,once,CASKGESGTQYF,TGCGCCAGCAAGGGGGAGTCGGGGACCCAGTACTTC
TRBJ2-1,.,TRBV7-8,.,CASSLRKGWSYNEQFF,TGTGCCAGCAGCTTGAGGAAGGGTTGGTCCTACAATGAGCAGTTCTTC
TRBJ1-2,.,TRBV6-6,.,CASSYAASGYTF,TGTGCCAGCAGTTACGCGGCCAGTGGCTACACCTTC
TRBJ2-7,.,TRBV6-1,.,CASSVGPGSAVYEQYF,TGTGCCAGCAGTGTCGGCCCCGGGTCTGCGGTATACGAGCAGTACTTC
TRBJ2-1,.,TRBV13,.,CASSLGDEQFF,TGTGCCAGCAGCTTAGGTGATGAGCAGTTCTTC
TRBJ2-2,.,TRBV7-9,.,CASSLANRDRTNTGELFF,TGTGCCAGCAGCTTAGCCAACCGGGACCGCACTAACACCGGGGAGCTGTTTTTT
TRBJ2-1,.,TRBV28,.,CASSSYPRNYNEQFF,TGTGCCAGCAGTTCCTACCCTCGTAACTACAATGAGCAGTTCTTC
TRBJ2-1,.,TRBV19,.,CASSSTNEQFF,TGTGCCAGTAGTAGCACCAATGAGCAGTTCTTC
TRBJ2-3,.,TRBV5-4,.,CASSSEVADTQYF,TGTGCCAGCAGTTCTGAGGTTGCAGATACGCAGTATTTT
TRBJ2-3,TRBD2,TRBV27,.,CATTSGRVTDTQYF,TGTGCCACGACTAGCGGGAGGGTAACAGATACGCAGTATTTT
TRBJ2-7,.,TRBV4-1,.,CASSQDGHEQYF,TGCGCCAGCAGCCAAGATGGCCACGAGCAGTACTTC
TRBJ2-7,.,TRBV19,.,CASSLASGIYYEQYF,TGTGCCAGTAGTCTCGCGAGCGGAATATACTACGAGCAGTACTTC
TRBJ2-7,.,TRBV29-1,few,CSVEPEENYEQYF,TGCAGCGTTGAACCTGAGGAGAACTACGAGCAGTACTTC
TRBJ2-4,.,TRBV7-8,.,CASSSGHGQYF,TGTGCCAGCAGCTCCGGACACGGCCAGTACTTC
TRBJ1-1,TRBD1,TRBV6-6,once,CASRIRDRENTEAFF,TGTGCCAGCAGAATCCGGGACAGGGAGAACACTGAAGCTTTCTTT
TRBJ2-7,TRBD2,TRBV4-2,.,CASSQVSGSSYEQYF,TGTGCCAGCAGCCAAGTAAGCGGGAGTTCCTACGAGCAGTACTTC
TRBJ1-1,TRBD1,TRBV5-1,.,CASSLQGANTEAFF,TGCGCCAGCAGCTTGCAGGGGGCGAACACTGAAGCTTTCTTT
TRBJ2-7,.,TRBV30,.,CAWRNGFIHEQYF,TGTGCCTGGAGAAACGGTTTTATACACGAGCAGTACTTC
TRBJ2-1,.,TRBV10-1,.,CASSESQDNEQFF,TGCGCCAGCAGTGAGTCCCAGGACAATGAGCAGTTCTTC
TRBJ2-7,TRBD1,TRBV28,.,CASRAGGEEQYF,TGTGCCAGCAGGGCAGGGGGTGAAGAGCAGTACTTC
TRBJ2-3,.,TRBV5-1,.,CASSPTISPGGQNTQYF,TGCGCCAGCAGCCCGACTATAAGCCCGGGGGGACAGAATACGCAGTATTTT
TRBJ2-7,TRBD1,TRBV27,.,CASSTGGREQYF,TGTGCCAGCAGTACAGGGGGAAGGGAGCAGTACTTC
TRBJ2-7,.,TRBV20-1,.,CSASEVEQYF,TGCAGTGCTAGTGAGGTCGAGCAGTACTTC
TRBJ1-2,.,TRBV4-1,.,CASSRVRQPDIRGYTF,TGCGCCAGCAGCCGTGTAAGACAGCCTGATATACGTGGCTACACCTTC
TRBJ2-7,.,TRBV27,.,CASSLAGNYEQYF,TGTGCCAGCAGTCTGGCAGGGAACTACGAGCAGTACTTC
TRBJ1-4,TRBD1,TRBV11-1,once,CASSFEGAPNEKLFF,TGTGCCAGCAGCTTTGAGGGGGCGCCTAATGAAAAACTGTTTTTT
TRBJ1-1,.,TRBV5-1,.,CASSLVQESTEAFF,TGCGCCAGCAGCTTAGTTCAGGAGTCGACTGAAGCTTTCTTT
TRBJ2-7,TRBD1,TRBV11-2,.,CASSSRQGGEQYF,TGTGCCAGCAGCTCACGACAGGGGGGCGAGCAGTACTTC
TRBJ2-1,.,TRBV7-8,.,CASSLQGSYNEQFF,TGTGCCAGCAGCTTACAGGGCTCCTACAATGAGCAGTTCTTC
TRBJ2-7,.,TRBV11-3,.,CASSARDGPYEQYF,TGTGCCAGCAGCGCCCGGGACGGACCCTACGAGCAGTACTTC
TRBJ2-7,.,TRBV11-2,.,CASSLDRWLASYEQYF,TGTGCCAGCAGCTTAGATCGGTGGCTAGCGTCCTACGAGCAGTACTTC
TRBJ2-7,TRBD2,TRBV27,.,CASSLSAGVVFYEQYF,TGTGCCAGCAGTTTATCCGCGGGAGTAGTTTTCTACGAGCAGTACTTC
TRBJ1-2,TRBD1,TRBV2,few,CASSEEQGDYYGYTF,TGTGCCAGCAGTGAAGAACAGGGGGACTACTATGGCTACACCTTC
TRBJ2-4,TRBD1,TRBV6-5,.,CASTRGQGEGNIQYF,TGTGCCAGCACTAGGGGACAGGGAGAGGGGAACATTCAGTACTTC
TRBJ1-5,.,TRBV19,.,CASTWTAYSNQPQHF,TGTGCCAGTACTTGGACGGCTTATAGCAATCAGCCCCAGCATTTT
TRBJ2-1,TRBD2,TRBV28,once,CASSLPGLAFNEQFF,TGTGCCAGCAGTCTCCCGGGACTAGCCTTCAATGAGCAGTTCTTC
TRBJ2-7,TRBD1,TRBV9,.,CASSVGQGLYEQYF,TGTGCCAGCAGCGTCGGACAGGGTCTCTACGAGCAGTACTTC
TRBJ1-2,.,TRBV29-1,.,CSVSLGALYDYGYTF,TGCAGCGTTTCACTAGGGGCACTATATGACTATGGCTACACCTTC
TRBJ2-3,.,TRBV7-9,.,CASSARGGETAYTQYF,TGTGCCAGCAGCGCCCGCGGCGGGGAGACCGCCTATACGCAGTATTTT
TRBJ2-2,.,TRBV23-1,.,CASSQPLSPGPRIGTGELFF,TGCGCCAGCAGTCAGCCCCTCTCCCCGGGACCGAGAATTGGGACCGGGGAGCTGTTTTTT
TRBJ2-1,.,TRBV28,.,CASGDWYNEQFF,TGTGCCAGCGGAGATTGGTACAATGAGCAGTTCTTC
TRBJ2-6,.,TRBV15,.,CATSRRGSSGANVLTF,TGTGCCACCAGCAGACGGGGGAGCTCTGGGGCCAACGTCCTGACTTTC
TRBJ2-7,TRBD1,TRBV27,.,CASSSTRQGISYEQYF,TGTGCCAGCAGTTCAACCCGACAGGGAATCTCCTACGAGCAGTACTTC
TRBJ2-7,.,TRBV27,.,CASSPDSFEQYF,TGTGCCAGCAGCCCGGACTCTTTCGAGCAGTACTTC